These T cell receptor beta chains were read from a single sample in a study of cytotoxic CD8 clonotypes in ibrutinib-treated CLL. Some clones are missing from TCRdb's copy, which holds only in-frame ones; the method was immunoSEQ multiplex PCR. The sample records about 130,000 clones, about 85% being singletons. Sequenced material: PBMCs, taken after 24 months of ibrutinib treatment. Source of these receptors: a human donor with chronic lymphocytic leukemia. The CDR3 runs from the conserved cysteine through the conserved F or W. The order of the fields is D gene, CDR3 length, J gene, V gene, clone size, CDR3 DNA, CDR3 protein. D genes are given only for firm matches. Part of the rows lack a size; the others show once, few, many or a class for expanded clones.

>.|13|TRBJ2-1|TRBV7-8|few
TGTGCCAGCAGCTCAGGACTCAACAATGAGCAGTTCTTC
CASSSGLNNEQFF
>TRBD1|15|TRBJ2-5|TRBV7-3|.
TGTGCCAGCAGCCCCATGACAGGGGGGTTCGAGACCCAGTACTTC
CASSPMTGGFETQYF
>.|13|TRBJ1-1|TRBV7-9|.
TGTGCCAGCAGCTTAAGCGCCAACACTGAAGCTTTCTTT
CASSLSANTEAFF
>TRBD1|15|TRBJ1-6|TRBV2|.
TGTGCCAGCAGGCGGACAGGGTGGCCGACTTCACCCCTCCACTTT
CASRRTGWPTSPLHF
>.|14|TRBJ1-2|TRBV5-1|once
TGCGCCAGCAGCTTGAACAGGATTGGCTATGGCTACACCTTC
CASSLNRIGYGYTF
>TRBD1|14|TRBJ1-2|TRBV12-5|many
TGTGCTAGTGGATCCGGGACAGGGAGGCGAGGCTACACCTTC
CASGSGTGRRGYTF
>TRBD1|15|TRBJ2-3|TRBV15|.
TGTGCCACCAGCCCCGGGACAGGGGGCTTTGATACGCAGTATTTT
CATSPGTGGFDTQYF
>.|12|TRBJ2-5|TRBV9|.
TGTGCCAGCAGCCAGACTCCAGAGACCCAGTACTTC
CASSQTPETQYF
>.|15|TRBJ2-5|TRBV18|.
TGTGCCAGCTCACCAGGGCAGGGGAAGAGGGAGACCCAGTACTTC
CASSPGQGKRETQYF
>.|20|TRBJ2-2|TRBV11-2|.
TGTGCCAGCAGCTTAGATGGGGCGGGGACGGTCCCTTTAGGCACCGGGGAGCTGTTTTTT
CASSLDGAGTVPLGTGELFF
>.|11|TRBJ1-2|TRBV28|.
TGTGCCAGCAGTTTAGGTCCCAACATATCCTTC
CASSLGPNISF
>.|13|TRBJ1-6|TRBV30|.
TGTGCCTGGAGGACAGAAGAAGTTTCACCCCTCCACTTT
CAWRTEEVSPLHF
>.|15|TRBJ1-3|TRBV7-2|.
TGTGCCAGCAGCTTAGACAGTGACTCTGGAAACACCATATATTTT
CASSLDSDSGNTIYF
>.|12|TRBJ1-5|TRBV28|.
TGTGCCAGCAGTCTCCTCGATCAGCCCCAGCATTTT
CASSLLDQPQHF
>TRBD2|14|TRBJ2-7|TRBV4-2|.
TGTGCCAGCAGCTTAAGCGGGGCCTCCTACGAGCAGTACTTC
CASSLSGASYEQYF
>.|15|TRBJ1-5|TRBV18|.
TGTGCCAGCTCAGGCGAAGGTCGGGGCTATCAGCCCCAGCATTTT
CASSGEGRGYQPQHF
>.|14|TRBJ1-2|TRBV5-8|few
TGTGCCAGCAGCTTGTTAAGGGAACGCTATGGCTACACCTTC
CASSLLRERYGYTF
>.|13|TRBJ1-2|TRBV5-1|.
TGCGCCAGCAGTGAGCAGGGAGTCGATGGCTACACCTTC
CASSEQGVDGYTF
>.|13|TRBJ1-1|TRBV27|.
TGTGCCAGCAGTACAGGGAGGAACACTGAAGCTTTCTTT
CASSTGRNTEAFF
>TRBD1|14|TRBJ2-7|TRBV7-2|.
TGTGCCAGCAGCTTATACGGGACAGCCTACGAGCAGTACTTC
CASSLYGTAYEQYF
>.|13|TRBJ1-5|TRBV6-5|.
TGTGCCAGCAGTGATGGGGGTTCAACGCCCCAGCATTTT
CASSDGGSTPQHF
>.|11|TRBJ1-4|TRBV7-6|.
TGTGCCAGCAGCCCAGGGTCACGACTGTTTTTT
CASSPGSRLFF
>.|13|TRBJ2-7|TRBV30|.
TGTGCCTGGAGTGGGCAGGGGACCTACGAGCAGTACTTC
CAWSGQGTYEQYF
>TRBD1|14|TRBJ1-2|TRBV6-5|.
TGTGCCAGCAGTGGGGACAGGGCGGACTATGGCTACACCTTC
CASSGDRADYGYTF
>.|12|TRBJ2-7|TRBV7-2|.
TGTGCCAGCAGCTCCGGACGATACGAGCAGTACTTC
CASSSGRYEQYF
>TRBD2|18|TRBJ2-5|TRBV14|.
TGTGCCAGCAGCCAAGATCTCGCTAGCGGGGGGAACTCTGGGACCCAGTACTTC
CASSQDLASGGNSGTQYF
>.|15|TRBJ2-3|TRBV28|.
TGTGCCAGCCAAGGGGGGGTTGTTGTTACAGATACGCAGTATTTT
CASQGGVVVTDTQYF
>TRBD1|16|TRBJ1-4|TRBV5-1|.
TGCGCCAGCAGCTCAGGACAGGGGGCCGGTAATGAAAAACTGTTTTTT
CASSSGQGAGNEKLFF
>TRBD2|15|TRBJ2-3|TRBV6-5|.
TGTGCCAGCACCAATAGCGGGGGGCCCACAGATACGCAGTATTTT
CASTNSGGPTDTQYF
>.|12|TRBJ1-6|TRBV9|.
TGTGCCAGCAGCGTAGGTGTGTCACCCCTCCACTTT
CASSVGVSPLHF
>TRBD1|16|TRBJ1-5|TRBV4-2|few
TGTGCCAGCAGCCAAGTATGGGACAGGGGCAATCAGCCCCAGCATTTT
CASSQVWDRGNQPQHF
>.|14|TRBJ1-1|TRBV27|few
TGTGCCAGCAGTTTAAGAGGGGGAAACACTGAAGCTTTCTTT
CASSLRGGNTEAFF
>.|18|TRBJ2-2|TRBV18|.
TGTGCCAGCACCTCACGAGTTCCTGGACGAATGAACACCGGGGAGCTGTTTTTT
CASTSRVPGRMNTGELFF
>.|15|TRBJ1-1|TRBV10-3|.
TGTGCCATCAGTGAGTCAGTCACCCCCGGTGGTGAAGCTTTCTTT
CAISESVTPGGEAFF
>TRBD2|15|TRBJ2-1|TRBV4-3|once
TGCGCCAGCAGCCAAGATCGACTAGCGGGGGGTGTACGGTTCTTC
CASSQDRLAGGVRFF
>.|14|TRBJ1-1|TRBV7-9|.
TGTGCCACCCAGTGGGGCAGGGGGAACACTGAAGCTTTCTTT
CATQWGRGNTEAFF
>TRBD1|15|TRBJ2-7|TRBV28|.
TGTGCCAGCAGCCCAGGGACAGGGAGTCGCTACGAGCAGTACTTC
CASSPGTGSRYEQYF
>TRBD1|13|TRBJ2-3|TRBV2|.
TGTGCCAGCACCGGACAGGGAACAGATACGCAGTATTTT
CASTGQGTDTQYF
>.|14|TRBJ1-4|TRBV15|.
TGTGCCACCAGCAGAGATCTCGGAAATGAAAAACTGTTTTTT
CATSRDLGNEKLFF
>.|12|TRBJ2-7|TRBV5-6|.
TGTGCCAGCAGCTTCGACATTTACGAGCAGTACTTC
CASSFDIYEQYF